The text below deals with one TCR beta chain. Its antigen is not identified. The sample's time point: pre-treatment sample, taken before nivolumab and TIL therapy. Sequencing used immunoSEQ v3. Repertoires were generated with immunoSEQ multiplex PCR, while TCRdb's copy carries only in-frame clones and drops some. The sample has about 59,000 clones; about 73% are singletons. Trimming took 0 bases from V and 9 from J; bases not matched to a gene: 3. The CDR3 runs 14 residues. Germline V CDR1 and CDR2: SGHDT, YYEEEE. This entry is derived from a study of TIL therapy for anti-PD-1-resistant metastatic lung cancer. Study-level points and caveats: TIL clonotype persistence in blood showed no apparent association with response.

This chain links TRBV5-6 with TRBJ1-6, with 7 positions matching TRBD1. The clonotype comes from a person aged 25-79 years with non-small cell lung cancer. This specimen was blood, taken at baseline. Written as DNA, the CDR3 is TGTGCCAGCAGCTTGGCGACAGGGAGTTCACCCCTCCACTTT. Its protein product is CASSLATGSSPLHF.